A single sample is the source of the 18 T cell receptor beta chains below, sequenced in a study of T cell responses to AZD1222 COVID-19 vaccine. The table came from immunoSEQ multiplex PCR; TCRdb's copy has only in-frame clones and leaves some out. The data show about 140,000 clones, and the top ten clones hold under 2.5%. The sequenced sample consisted of peripheral blood. These receptors originate from an adult in good health.

The CDR3 bases are TGTGCCAGCAGCCCAACCCCGAACCATGAGCAGTTCTTC. As protein: CASSPTPNHEQFF. The rearrangement joins TRBV11-3 to TRBJ2-1; D is unclear. The CDR3 is 13 amino acids. In germline, CDR1 is SGHNT, CDR2 YENEEA. Trimming stripped 5 bases from V and 8 bases from J, with 13 bases between.

The chain combines TRBV2 with TRBJ2-7; 7 positions agree with TRBD2. With V trimmed by 0 bases and J by 6 bases, 11 bases remained unmatched. Germline loops: CDR1 SNHLY, CDR2 FYNNEI. CDR3 length: 16 amino acids. DNA for the CDR3: TGTGCCAGCAGTGAAGCGCAAAACTGGGGAGGGGTCGAGCAGTACTTC. Amino acid sequence: CASSEAQNWGGVEQYF.

This chain joins TRBV11-3 and TRBJ1-1; 12 bases are shared with TRBD1. The CDR3 is 19 amino acids. With 8 bases clipped from V and 0 bases from J, the junction kept 16 bases outside the gene matches. Germline V gene lookup returns CDR1 SGHNT and CDR2 YENEEA. CDR3 amino acids: CASRGGTGGTGAMNTEAFF. The CDR3 coding sequence is TGTGCCAGCCGAGGGGGGACAGGGGGCACAGGGGCTATGAACACTGAAGCTTTCTTT.

The chain combines TRBV30 with TRBJ1-5; D is unresolved. In germline, CDR1 is GTSNPN, CDR2 SVGIG (reference sequence). The CDR3 runs to 13 residues. V was pared by 5 bases and J by 0 bases, with 8 bases between. CDR3 in DNA: TGTGCCTGGGGAGCTGATAGCAATCAGCCCCAGCATTTT. Protein sequence: CAWGADSNQPQHF.

The V and J genes are TRBV2 and TRBJ2-7; D unclear. This CDR3 region has 13 residues. Germline lookup yields CDR1 SNHLY and CDR2 FYNNEI. The ends were cut back, 2 bases at V and 0 bases at J, with 5 bases in the middle. CDR3 in DNA: TGTGCCAGCAGTGAACCCCTCTCCTACGAGCAGTACTTC. It yields the protein CASSEPLSYEQYF.

The chain has TRBV11-3 and TRBJ2-7, with TRBD2 matching over 7 bases. CDR1 SGHNT and CDR2 YENEEA come from the germline V gene. Unmatched junction bases numbered 7, after V lost 5 bases and J lost 0 bases. The CDR3 is 15 residues long. The CDR3 protein is CASSVSGESSYEQYF. The CDR3 DNA is TGTGCCAGCAGCGTAAGCGGGGAGAGCTCCTACGAGCAGTACTTC.

The chain carries TRBV30 and TRBJ2-3, with 8 bases fitting TRBD1. The CDR3 consists of 16 residues. V dropped 0 bases and J dropped 5; count of bases not matched to a gene: 10. Germline assignment: CDR1 GTSNPN and CDR2 SVGIG (reference sequence). The CDR3 loop is CAWSVLLGQGRDTQYF. CDR3 sequence (DNA): TGTGCCTGGAGTGTACTTCTTGGACAGGGCAGAGATACGCAGTATTTT.

The genes are TRBV3-1 (or the pseudogene TRBV3-2) and TRBJ2-7; D tentatively reads TRBD1 or TRBD2 (5 bases each). The CDR3 is made up of 14 amino acids. Germline V lookup: CDR1 LGHDT, CDR2 YNNKEL (reference sequence). The V end lost 4 bases, the J end lost 9 bases, and 19 bases lay between the germline ends. The CDR3 spells CASSLGRLPEGQYF. The DNA of the CDR3 is TGTGCCAGCAGCCTGGGACGGCTGCCCGAGGGGCAGTACTTC.

V usage is TRBV19 and J usage is TRBJ2-1; no definite D call. The CDR3 extends over 11 amino acids. V lost 1 base and J 15 bases, leaving 10 bases between the germline ends. CDR1 and CDR2 from the germline V gene are LNHDA and SQIVND (reference sequence). The CDR3 DNA reads as TGTGCCAGTAGTATAGGCCCTTCCCCGTTCTTC. It yields the protein CASSIGPSPFF. The complete variable domain, with remaining parts taken from reference TRBV19 and TRBJ2-1, reads DGGITQSPKYLFRKEGQNVTLSCEQNLNHDAMYWYRQDPGQGLRLIYYSQIVNDFQKGDIAEGYSVSREKKESFPLTVTSAQKNPTAFYLCASSIGPSPFFGPGTRLTVL.

The chain couples TRBV11-2 to TRBJ1-2; D is possibly TRBD1 (5 bases). Germline V gene lookup returns CDR1 SGHAT and CDR2 FQNNGV. CDR3 length equals 13 residues. Between the trimmed V and J ends, which lost 5 bases and 3 bases, there was a span of 10 bases. CDR3 sequence reads: CASSQGVDYGYTF. The CDR3 nucleotides are TGTGCCAGCAGCCAAGGGGTGGACTATGGCTACACCTTC.

The chain employs TRBV9 and TRBJ1-2; 8 bases align to TRBD1. The V segment lost 5 bases and the J segment 5 bases; nucleotides outside the gene matches: 8. The germline V gene has CDR1 SGDLS and CDR2 YYNGEE. The CDR3 runs 14 residues. CDR3 nucleotides: TGTGCCAGCAGACCAGGGGACAGGAGTTATGGCTACACCTTC. It specifies CASRPGDRSYGYTF.

With regard to this clone: The sample holds other DNA sequences that translate to the same CDR3. The gene calls are TRBV29-1 and TRBJ1-2, with a possible D match to TRBD1 (6 bases). CDR1 SQVTM and CDR2 ANQGSEA come from the germline V gene. CDR3 length equals 13 residues. Between the trimmed V and J ends, which lost 1 base and 2 bases, there was a span of 8 bases. CDR3 in amino acids: CSVEGGPNYGYTF. As DNA, the CDR3 is TGCAGCGTTGAAGGGGGGCCCAACTATGGCTACACCTTC.

V usage is TRBV15 and J usage is TRBJ2-1, with 8 positions matching TRBD2. This CDR3 has 16 residues. J lost 3 bases, V lost 4 bases, and 8 bases had no gene match. The germline V gene encodes CDR1 LNHNV and CDR2 YYDKDF (reference sequence). The DNA for the CDR3 is TGTGCCACCAGCACAAAGGTGGGACTAGACTACAATGAGCAGTTCTTC. It encodes CATSTKVGLDYNEQFF.

CDR3 coding DNA: TGTGCCAGCAGTTTGTCGACAACATACGAGCAGTACTTC. Its translation: CASSLSTTYEQYF. V is TRBV12-3 or TRBV12-4 and J is TRBJ2-7; D ambiguous. The CDR3 has 13 residues. V gave up 3 bases and J gave up 4 bases, with 10 bases separating them.

The CDR3 loop reads CASSQTDHYEQYF. CDR3 coding DNA: TGCGCCAGCAGCCAGACGGACCACTACGAGCAGTACTTC. The rearrangement uses TRBV4-1 and TRBJ2-7; no clear D gene. CDR1 MGHRA and CDR2 YSYEKL come from the germline V gene. V dropped 3 bases and J dropped 3 bases, with 9 bases sitting between them. This CDR3 is built from 13 residues.

To note about this clone: Other nucleotide sequences from this sample produce the same CDR3. V and J are TRBV30 and TRBJ1-5; D unclear. V was shortened by 2 bases and J by 0 bases, with 5 bases between the two germline ends. Germline V gene data show CDR1 as GTSNPN and CDR2 as SVGIG (reference sequence). The length of the CDR3 is 13 residues. CDR3 region: CAWSPDSNQPQHF. CDR3 in DNA: TGTGCCTGGAGTCCAGATAGCAATCAGCCCCAGCATTTT.

The chain carries TRBV7-6 and TRBJ1-2; D not certain. The CDR3 loop spans 13 amino acids. Germline V gives CDR1 SGHVS, CDR2 FNYEAQ. V gave up 2 bases and J gave up 1 base, with 5 bases separating them. For the CDR3, the DNA is TGTGCCAGCAGCTTACATGGTAACTATGGCTACACCTTC. It encodes CASSLHGNYGYTF. Combining the CDR3 with reference TRBV7-6 and TRBJ1-2 gives the whole variable domain GAGVSQSPRYKVTKRGQDVALRCDPISGHVSLYWYRQALGQGPEFLTYFNYEAQQDKSGLPNDRFSAERPEGSISTLTIQRTEQRDSAMYRCASSLHGNYGYTFGSGTRLTVV.

CDR3 amino acids: CASSLLAGTEAFF. The CDR3 DNA reads TGTGCCAGCAGTTTATTGGCCGGGACAGAAGCTTTCTTT. The chain is built from TRBV12-3 or TRBV12-4 and TRBJ1-1, with D possibly matching TRBD1 (6 bases). The CDR3 contains 13 residues. Trimming left V 2 bases short and J 8 bases short, with 12 bases between.